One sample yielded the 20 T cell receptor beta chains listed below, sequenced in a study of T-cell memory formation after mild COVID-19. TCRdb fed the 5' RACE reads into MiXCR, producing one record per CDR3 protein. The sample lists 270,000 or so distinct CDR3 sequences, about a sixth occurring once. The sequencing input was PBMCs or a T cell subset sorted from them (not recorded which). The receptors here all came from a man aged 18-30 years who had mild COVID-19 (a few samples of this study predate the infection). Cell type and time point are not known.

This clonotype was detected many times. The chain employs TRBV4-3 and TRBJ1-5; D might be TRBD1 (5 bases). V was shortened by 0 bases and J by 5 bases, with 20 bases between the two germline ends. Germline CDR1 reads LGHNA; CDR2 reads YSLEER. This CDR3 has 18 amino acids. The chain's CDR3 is CASSQEGPRQGMHQPQHF. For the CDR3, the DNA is TGCGCCAGCAGCCAAGAGGGTCCGCGGCAGGGTATGCATCAGCCCCAGCATTTT.

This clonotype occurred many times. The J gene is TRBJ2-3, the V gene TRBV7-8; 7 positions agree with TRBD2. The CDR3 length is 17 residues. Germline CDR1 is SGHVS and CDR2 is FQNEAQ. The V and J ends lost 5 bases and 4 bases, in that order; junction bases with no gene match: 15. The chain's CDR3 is CASSAELAADLPDTQYF. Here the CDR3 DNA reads TGTGCCAGCAGCGCTGAGCTAGCGGCGGATCTCCCAGATACGCAGTATTTT.

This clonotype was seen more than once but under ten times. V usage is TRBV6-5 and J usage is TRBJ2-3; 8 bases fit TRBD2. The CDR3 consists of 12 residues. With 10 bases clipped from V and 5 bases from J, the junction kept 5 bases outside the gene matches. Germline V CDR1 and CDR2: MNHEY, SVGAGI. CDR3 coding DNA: TGTGCCATCGGGACTAGGGGAGATACGCAGTATTTT. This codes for CAIGTRGDTQYF.

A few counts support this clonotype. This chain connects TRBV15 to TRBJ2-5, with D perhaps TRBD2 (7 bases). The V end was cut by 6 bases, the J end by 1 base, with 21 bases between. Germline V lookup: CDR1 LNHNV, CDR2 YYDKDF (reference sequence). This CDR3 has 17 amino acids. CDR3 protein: CATSWGPRGGSQETQYF. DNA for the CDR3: TGTGCCACCAGTTGGGGCCCGAGGGGGGGATCCCAAGAGACCCAGTACTTC.

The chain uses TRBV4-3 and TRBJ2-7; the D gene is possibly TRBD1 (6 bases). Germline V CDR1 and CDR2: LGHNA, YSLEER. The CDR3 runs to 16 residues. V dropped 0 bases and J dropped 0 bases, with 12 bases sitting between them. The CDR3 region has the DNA TGCGCCAGCAGCCAAGACTGGACAGCGAGCTCCTACGAGCAGTACTTC. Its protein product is CASSQDWTASSYEQYF.

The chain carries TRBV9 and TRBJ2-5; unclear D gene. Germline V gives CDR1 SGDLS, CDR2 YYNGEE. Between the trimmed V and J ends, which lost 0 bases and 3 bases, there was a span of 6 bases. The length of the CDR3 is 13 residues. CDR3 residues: CASSVDEEETQYF. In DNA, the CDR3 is TGTGCCAGCAGCGTAGATGAAGAAGAGACCCAGTACTTC.

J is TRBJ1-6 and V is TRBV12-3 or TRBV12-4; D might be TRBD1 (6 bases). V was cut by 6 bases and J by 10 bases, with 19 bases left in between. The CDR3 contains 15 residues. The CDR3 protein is CASRTQGAGRSPLHF. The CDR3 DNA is TGTGCCAGCAGAACACAGGGTGCCGGGAGATCACCCCTCCACTTT.

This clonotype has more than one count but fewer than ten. The chain's CDR3 is CASSRNPPPTGELFF. CDR3 DNA: TGTGCCAGCAGTCGAAATCCCCCACCCACCGGGGAGCTGTTTTTT. The gene calls are TRBV7-2 and TRBJ2-2; D remains ambiguous. Trimming took off 6 bases at V and 4 bases at J, with 15 bases between the two ends. Germline V CDR1 and CDR2: SGHTA, FQGNSA. The CDR3 covers 15 residues.

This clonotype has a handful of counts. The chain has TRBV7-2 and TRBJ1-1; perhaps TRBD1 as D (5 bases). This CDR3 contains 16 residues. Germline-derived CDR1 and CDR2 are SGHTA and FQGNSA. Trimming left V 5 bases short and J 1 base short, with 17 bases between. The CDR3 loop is CASSPPSGLSNTEAFF. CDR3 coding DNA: TGTGCCAGCAGCCCCCCCTCAGGGCTCTCGAACACTGAAGCTTTCTTT. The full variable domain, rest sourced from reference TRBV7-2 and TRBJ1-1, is GAGVSQSPSNKVTEKGKDVELRCDPISGHTALYWYRQSLGQGLEFLIYFQGNSAPDKSGLPSDRFSAERTGGSVSTLTIQRTQQEDSAVYLCASSPPSGLSNTEAFFGQGTRLTVV.

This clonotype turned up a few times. CDR3: CASSVTSGEQFF. CDR3 nucleotide sequence: TGTGCCAGCAGTGTAACTAGTGGGGAGCAGTTCTTC. V and J are TRBV25-1 and TRBJ2-1; tentative D call: TRBD2 (5 bases). From germline, CDR1 is MGHDK and CDR2 SYGVNS. This CDR3 is built from 12 residues. V shed 4 bases and J shed 10 bases, with 11 bases lying between them.

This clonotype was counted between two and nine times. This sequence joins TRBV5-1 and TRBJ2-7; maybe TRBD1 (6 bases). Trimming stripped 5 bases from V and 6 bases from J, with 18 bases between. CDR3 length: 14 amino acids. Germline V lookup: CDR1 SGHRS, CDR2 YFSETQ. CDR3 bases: TGCGCCAGCAGTCTCTCCAAACAGGGTGCCGAGCAGTACTTC. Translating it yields CASSLSKQGAEQYF.

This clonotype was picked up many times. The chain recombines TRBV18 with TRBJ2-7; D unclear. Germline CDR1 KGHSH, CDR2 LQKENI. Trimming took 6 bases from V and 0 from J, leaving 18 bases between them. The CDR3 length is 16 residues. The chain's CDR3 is CASSLPRGRSSYEQYF. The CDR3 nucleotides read TGTGCCAGCTCCCTACCACGAGGACGGAGCTCCTACGAGCAGTACTTC.

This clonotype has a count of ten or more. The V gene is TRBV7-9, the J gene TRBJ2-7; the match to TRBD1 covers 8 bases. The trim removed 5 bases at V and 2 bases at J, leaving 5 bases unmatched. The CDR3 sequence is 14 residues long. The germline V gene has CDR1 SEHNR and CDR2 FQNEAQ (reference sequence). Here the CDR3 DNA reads TGTGCCAGCAGCCGGACAGGGCCTACCTACGAGCAGTACTTC. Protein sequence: CASSRTGPTYEQYF. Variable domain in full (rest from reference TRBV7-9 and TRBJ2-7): DTGVSQNPRHKITKRGQNVTFRCDPISEHNRLYWYRQTLGQGPEFLTYFQNEAQLEKSRLLSDRFSAERPKGSFSTLEIQRTEQGDSAMYLCASSRTGPTYEQYFGPGTRLTVT.

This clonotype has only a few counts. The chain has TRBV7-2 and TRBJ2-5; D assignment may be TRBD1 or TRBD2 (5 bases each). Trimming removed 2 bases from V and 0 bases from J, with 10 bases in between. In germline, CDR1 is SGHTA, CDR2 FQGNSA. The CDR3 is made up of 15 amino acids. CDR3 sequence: CASSLPEGYQETQYF. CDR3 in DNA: TGTGCCAGCAGCTTACCCGAGGGGTACCAAGAGACCCAGTACTTC.

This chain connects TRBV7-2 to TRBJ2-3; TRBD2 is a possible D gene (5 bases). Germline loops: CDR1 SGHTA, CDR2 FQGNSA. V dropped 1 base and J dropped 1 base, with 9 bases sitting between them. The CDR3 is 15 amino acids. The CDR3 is CASSLGGLGTDTQYF. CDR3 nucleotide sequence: TGTGCCAGCAGCTTAGGAGGACTCGGCACAGATACGCAGTATTTT. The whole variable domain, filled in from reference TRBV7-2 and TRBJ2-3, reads GAGVSQSPSNKVTEKGKDVELRCDPISGHTALYWYRQSLGQGLEFLIYFQGNSAPDKSGLPSDRFSAERTGGSVSTLTIQRTQQEDSAVYLCASSLGGLGTDTQYFGPGTRLTVL.

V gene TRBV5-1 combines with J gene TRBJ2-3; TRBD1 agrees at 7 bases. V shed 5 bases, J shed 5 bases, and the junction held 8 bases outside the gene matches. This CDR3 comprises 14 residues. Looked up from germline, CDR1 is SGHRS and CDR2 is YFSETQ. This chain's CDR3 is CASRVTGSGDTQYF. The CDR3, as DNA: TGCGCCAGCAGGGTGACAGGGTCGGGAGATACGCAGTATTTT.

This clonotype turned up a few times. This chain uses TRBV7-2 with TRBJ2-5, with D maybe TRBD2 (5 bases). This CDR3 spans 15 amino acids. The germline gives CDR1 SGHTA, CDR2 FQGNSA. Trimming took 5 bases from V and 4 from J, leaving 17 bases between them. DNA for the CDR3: TGTGCCAGCAGCCACTGGACCGCCCGGGGAGAGACCCAGTACTTC. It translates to CASSHWTARGETQYF.

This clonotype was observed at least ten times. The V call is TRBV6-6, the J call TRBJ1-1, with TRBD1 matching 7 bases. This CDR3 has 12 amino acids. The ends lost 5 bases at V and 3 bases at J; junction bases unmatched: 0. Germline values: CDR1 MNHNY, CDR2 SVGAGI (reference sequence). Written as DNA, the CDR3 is TGTGCCAGCAGTACAGGGGACACTGAAGCTTTCTTT. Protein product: CASSTGDTEAFF.

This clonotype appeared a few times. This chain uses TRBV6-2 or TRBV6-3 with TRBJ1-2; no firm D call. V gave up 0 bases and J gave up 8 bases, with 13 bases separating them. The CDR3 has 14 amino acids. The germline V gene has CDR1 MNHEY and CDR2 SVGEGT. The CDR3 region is CASSYSSIVSGYTF. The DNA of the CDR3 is TGTGCCAGCAGTTACTCGAGTATTGTCAGCGGCTACACCTTC.

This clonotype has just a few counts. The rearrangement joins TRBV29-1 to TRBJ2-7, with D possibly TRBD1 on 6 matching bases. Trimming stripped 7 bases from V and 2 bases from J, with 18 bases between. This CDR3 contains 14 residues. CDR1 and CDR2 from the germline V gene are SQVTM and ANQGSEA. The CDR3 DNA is TGCAGCGCGTCAGGTGGGGGCCAGACCTACGAGCAGTACTTC. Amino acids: CSASGGGQTYEQYF.